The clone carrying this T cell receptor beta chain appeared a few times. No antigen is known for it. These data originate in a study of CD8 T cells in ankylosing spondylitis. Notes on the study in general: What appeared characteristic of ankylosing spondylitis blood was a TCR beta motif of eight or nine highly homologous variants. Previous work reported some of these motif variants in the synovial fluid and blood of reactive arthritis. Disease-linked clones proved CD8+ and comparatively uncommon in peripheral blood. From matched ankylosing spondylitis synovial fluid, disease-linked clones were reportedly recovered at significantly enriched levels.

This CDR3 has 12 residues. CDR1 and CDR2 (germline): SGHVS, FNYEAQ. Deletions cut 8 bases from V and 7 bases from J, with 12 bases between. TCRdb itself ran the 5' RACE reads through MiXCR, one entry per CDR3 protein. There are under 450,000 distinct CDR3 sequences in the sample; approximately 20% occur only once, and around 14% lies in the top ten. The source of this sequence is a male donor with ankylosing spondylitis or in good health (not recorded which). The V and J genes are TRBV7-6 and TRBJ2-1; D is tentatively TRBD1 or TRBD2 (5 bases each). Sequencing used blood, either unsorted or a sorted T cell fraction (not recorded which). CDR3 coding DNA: TGTGCCAGCGAGGGGCTGGGGAATGAGCAGTTCTTC. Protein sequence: CASEGLGNEQFF.